Listed below are T cell receptor beta chains from one sample, sequenced in a study of blood T cell dynamics during melanoma immunotherapy. TCRdb's table, derived via immunoSEQ multiplex PCR, lists solely in-frame clones and lacks some. The table has about 6,700 clones, about 88% seen once. The specimen was blood, collected from a patient treated with checkpoint blockade. The receptors were sampled from a human donor with melanoma. Some clones in this sample may be carry-over from other donors' samples. CDR3s include the opening cysteine and the closing phenylalanine or tryptophan. D genes are given only for firm matches. Only part of the rows carry a size: once, few, many, or a class if the clone is expanded.

>TRBV6-6|TRBJ2-3|TRBD1|NA
TGTGCCAGCAGTTACCGGACAGGAACTAGCACAGATACGCAGTATTTT
CASSYRTGTSTDTQYF
>TRBV19|TRBJ2-1|TRBD2|NA
TGTGCCAGTACCAATAGCGGGAGGAGGCCCAGTGAGCAGTTCTTC
CASTNSGRRPSEQFF
>TRBV9|TRBJ2-2|NA|NA
TGTGCCAGCAGCGAGGGTATTACAGGGTCGGATACCGGGGAGCTGTTTTTT
CASSEGITGSDTGELFF
>TRBV5-6|TRBJ1-6|TRBD1|NA
TGTGCCAGCAGCTTGCGGGACAGAGATTCACCCCTCCACTTT
CASSLRDRDSPLHF
>TRBV19|TRBJ1-5|NA|NA
TGTGCCAGTAGTGTGGGTGTCGGTCAGCCCCAGCATTTT
CASSVGVGQPQHF
>TRBV19|TRBJ1-1|TRBD1|NA
TGTGCCAGTAGCCTAAAAGGACAGGGGGCTATAGGGGACACTGAAGCTTTCTTT
CASSLKGQGAIGDTEAFF
>TRBV9|TRBJ2-1|TRBD1|once
TGTGCCAGCGAGGGACAGGGGACCTACAATGAGCAGTTCTTC
CASEGQGTYNEQFF
>TRBV10-3|TRBJ2-3|NA|NA
TGTGCCATCAGTCCCGGAGGGGGGGCCTCGACAGATACGCAGTATTTT
CAISPGGGASTDTQYF
>TRBV5-1|TRBJ2-5|NA|NA
TGCGCCAGCAGCTTGGAGGGCCAAGAGACCCAGTACTTC
CASSLEGQETQYF
>TRBV6-1|TRBJ1-5|NA|NA
TGTGCCAGCGTTGGCCTAGGGGGCAATCAGCCCCAGCATTTT
CASVGLGGNQPQHF
>TRBV5-6|TRBJ1-5|NA|NA
TGCGCCAGCAGCCAAGACATACAGGGTAGAGAGCCCCAGCATTTT
CASSQDIQGREPQHF
>TRBV9|TRBJ2-1|NA|few
TGTGCCAGCAGCGTAGGACTAGTCGGCTATGAGCAGTTCTTC
CASSVGLVGYEQFF
>TRBV27|TRBJ1-2|TRBD1|NA
TGTGCCAGCAGTTTTAGGGACAGGGATTATGGCTACACCTTC
CASSFRDRDYGYTF
>TRBV10-1|TRBJ2-5|NA|NA
TGCGCCAGCTCCGGTGAGGGGTTAGAGACCCAGTACTTC
CASSGEGLETQYF
>TRBV20-1|TRBJ2-3|TRBD2|NA
TGCAGCCAAAGTAGCGGGGGGGGGCAGTATTTT
CSQSSGGGQYF
>TRBV28|TRBJ2-7|TRBD2|NA
TGTGCCAGCAGGGGTAGCGGGGCCTACGAGCAGTACTTC
CASRGSGAYEQYF
>TRBV25-1|TRBJ2-7|TRBD2|NA
TGTGCCAGCAGTCCCGGGACTAGCGCCTACGAGCAGTACTTC
CASSPGTSAYEQYF